What follows are 4 T cell receptor beta chains derived from one specimen sequenced in a study of response to subunit inactivated influenza vaccine. MiXCR was run by TCRdb on the RT-PCR reads, yielding one entry per CDR3 protein. The sample carries just over 300,000 distinct CDR3 sequences, 20% to 25% recorded once. The material was PBMCs from blood, obtained 21 months after vaccination. Source of these receptors: a man between 50 and 70 years old who received an inactivated influenza vaccine.

This clonotype came up a few times. The gene calls are TRBV20-1 and TRBJ2-3; 8 bases are a match to TRBD1. Looked up from germline, CDR1 is DFQATT and CDR2 is SNEGSKA (reference sequence). The V gene end was trimmed by 1 base and the J gene end by 5 bases; junction bases not matched to a gene: 8. CDR3 size: 15 residues. The CDR3 loop reads CSARVSQGAGDTQYF. The DNA of the CDR3 is TGCAGTGCTAGAGTCTCCCAGGGGGCGGGAGATACGCAGTATTTT.

This clonotype was observed a few times. This chain connects TRBV20-1 to TRBJ2-1; 15 bases map to TRBD2. Germline CDR1 is DFQATT and CDR2 is SNEGSKA (reference sequence). V shed 6 bases and J 4 bases; nucleotides not matched to a gene: 4. The CDR3 has 15 amino acids. In DNA form, the CDR3 reads TGCAGTGCCCATGGACTAGCGGGAGGGTACAATGAGCAGTTCTTC. It translates to CSAHGLAGGYNEQFF.

The genes are TRBV2 and TRBJ2-5, with D perhaps being TRBD1 or TRBD2 (6 bases each). Trimming took off 4 bases at V and 2 bases at J, with 17 bases between the two ends. The CDR3 totals 16 residues. CDR1 is SNHLY and CDR2 is FYNNEI in the germline V gene. The chain's CDR3 is CASSVGGQAIQETQYF. DNA of the CDR3: TGTGCCAGCAGTGTTGGGGGGCAGGCTATTCAAGAGACCCAGTACTTC.

This clonotype was seen at least ten times. This chain links TRBV29-1 with TRBJ1-6, with D perhaps matching TRBD1 (6 bases). V was cut by 2 bases and J by 0 bases, with 14 bases left in between. Germline V gene lookup returns CDR1 SQVTM and CDR2 ANQGSEA. This CDR3 is 17 amino acids long. For the CDR3, the DNA is TGCAGCGTTGAATCGGACAGAATAAGCTCCTATAATTCACCCCTCCACTTT. It encodes CSVESDRISSYNSPLHF.